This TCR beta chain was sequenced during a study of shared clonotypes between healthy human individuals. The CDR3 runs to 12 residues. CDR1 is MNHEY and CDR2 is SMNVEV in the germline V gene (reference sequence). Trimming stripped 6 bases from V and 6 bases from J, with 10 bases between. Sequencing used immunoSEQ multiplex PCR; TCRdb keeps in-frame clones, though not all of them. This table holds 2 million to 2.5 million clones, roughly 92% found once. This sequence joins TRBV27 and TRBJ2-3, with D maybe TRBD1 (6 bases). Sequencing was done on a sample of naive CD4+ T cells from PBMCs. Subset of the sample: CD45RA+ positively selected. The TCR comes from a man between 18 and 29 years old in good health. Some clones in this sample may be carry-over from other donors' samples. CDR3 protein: CASRSTGDTQYF. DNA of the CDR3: TGTGCCAGCAGATCTACAGGGGATACGCAGTATTTT.